The source of this T cell receptor (beta chain) is a study of PD-L1 blockade in urothelial cancer. Overall study context: Patients commenced atezolizumab around 2014, and it was given at 1,200 mg intravenously every 3 weeks. A median around 150,000 T cells were found in blood samples. Prior chemotherapy in patients spanned 0 to 3 regimens.

This table comes from immunoSEQ multiplex PCR, and its TCRdb copy is limited to in-frame clones, with some not included. The sample has more than 30,000 clones, roughly 82% seen once. The germline V and J ends were trimmed by 8 bases and 1 base, with 15 bases remaining between them. The germline V gene encodes CDR1 MNHEY and CDR2 SMNVEV (reference sequence). This CDR3 has 14 amino acids. The chain links TRBV27 to TRBJ2-7; weak D call: TRBD1 (5 bases). This material consisted of PBMCs, taken around atezolizumab (anti-PD-L1) treatment. The source of this sequence is a man in his 60s with urothelial cancer. CDR3 amino acids: CASAGSKGSYEQYF. Written as DNA, the CDR3 is TGTGCCAGCGCCGGGTCCAAGGGGTCCTACGAGCAGTACTTC.